This entry lists 4 T cell receptor beta chains sequenced from one sample in a study of T cells in Graves' hyperthyroidism and ophthalmopathy. There were TCR beta CDR3 regions amplified from RNA transcripts. HTBI primers were used for first-round RT-PCR of the TCR CDR3. TCRdb re-derived calls from the multiplex PCR reads in MiXCR, one entry per CDR3 protein. The data hold 300,000 to 350,000 distinct CDR3 sequences, with roughly 15% observed a single time. Input material: blood. The origin of the receptors is a man aged 25 to 45 with Graves' hyperthyroidism.

The chain joins TRBV6-5 to TRBJ2-5; a possible D gene is TRBD2 (7 bases). The CDR3 consists of 18 residues. Germline values: CDR1 MNHEY, CDR2 SVGAGI. V shed 1 base and J shed 3 bases, with 21 bases lying between them. The DNA for the CDR3 is TGTGCCAGCAGTTACTGGGGATTGGGGGGGCTAGAAGAAGAGACCCAGTACTTC. This sequence encodes CASSYWGLGGLEEETQYF.

This clonotype was detected many times. The chain is built from TRBV3-1 and TRBJ2-7, with 13 bases matching TRBD2. V lost 4 bases and J lost 3; bases outside the gene matches: 15. Per germline, CDR1 LGHDT and CDR2 YNNKEL (reference sequence). The CDR3 is 19 residues long. The CDR3 DNA is TGTGCCAGCAGCCCCTATGCCTGGGGACTAGCGGGACCCGACTACGAGCAGTACTTC. Protein product: CASSPYAWGLAGPDYEQYF.

This clonotype was observed a handful of times. As the CDR3 is not closed by the conserved phenylalanine or tryptophan, this likely results from a read error. The CDR3 DNA follows: TGTGCCAGCAGCCAAGATACGGCCTTCACGAACAATGAGCAGTTCGTC. Translated: CASSQDTAFTNNEQFV. The chain couples TRBV3-1 to TRBJ2-1; D uncertain. The germline gives CDR1 LGHDT, CDR2 YNNKEL (reference sequence). The length of the CDR3 is 16 residues. Trimming left V 0 bases short and J 5 bases short, with 14 bases between.

This clonotype showed up many times. The rearrangement uses TRBV7-9 and TRBJ2-7; D may match TRBD1 or TRBD2 (5 bases each). CDR3 length: 14 residues. Germline V gives CDR1 SEHNR, CDR2 FQNEAQ (reference sequence). Trimming left V 0 bases short and J 2 bases short, with 8 bases between. CDR3 sequence: CASSLALGAYEQYF. The CDR3, as DNA: TGTGCCAGCAGCTTAGCGTTGGGGGCCTACGAGCAGTACTTC.